This is a list of T cell receptor beta chains from one sample in a study of blood T cell repertoires in COVID-19. Here immunoSEQ multiplex PCR was the method, and the copy in TCRdb shows in-frame clones only, minus some. There are approximately 48,000 clones in the sample; 75% to 90% occur only once, and 6.5% lies in the top ten. Sequencing was performed on peripheral blood. The origin of the receptors is a man aged 55 to 70 with acute or convalescent COVID-19. Each CDR3 is given with its conserved first and last residue. Each record gives: J gene, CDR3 length, V gene, clone size, D gene, CDR3 DNA, CDR3 protein. The D gene is left open where the match is weak. Clone size is stated in some rows and not others, as once, few, many or a class when expanded.

j_call: TRBJ1-6
cdr3_length: 16
v_call: TRBV5-8
clone_size: .
d_call: .
cdr3_nt: TGTGCCAGCAGCTTGGAGCTGGTGGGCTCTAATTCACCCCTCCACTTT
cdr3_aa: CASSLELVGSNSPLHF

j_call: TRBJ2-2
cdr3_length: 16
v_call: TRBV7-2
clone_size: .
d_call: .
cdr3_nt: TGTGCCAGCAGCCGCCAAGGGGGTAAAATTGTCGGGGAGCTGTTTTTT
cdr3_aa: CASSRQGGKIVGELFF

j_call: TRBJ2-7
cdr3_length: 14
v_call: TRBV27
clone_size: .
d_call: .
cdr3_nt: TGTGCCAGCAGTTTTCGTCCGAGCTCCTACGAGCAGTACTTC
cdr3_aa: CASSFRPSSYEQYF

j_call: TRBJ2-7
cdr3_length: 15
v_call: TRBV5-4
clone_size: .
d_call: TRBD2
cdr3_nt: TGTGCCAGCAGCCAGACTAGCGGGCACACCTACGAGCAGTACTTC
cdr3_aa: CASSQTSGHTYEQYF

j_call: TRBJ2-2
cdr3_length: 14
v_call: TRBV20-1
clone_size: .
d_call: TRBD2
cdr3_nt: TGCAGTGCTAGTCTCCGGGGGGGCATCGGGGAGCTGTTTTTT
cdr3_aa: CSASLRGGIGELFF

j_call: TRBJ2-5
cdr3_length: 19
v_call: TRBV6-4
clone_size: .
d_call: TRBD2
cdr3_nt: TGTGCCAGCAGTGACTGCGGGACTAGCGGTCCTACAGACCAAGAGACCCAGTACTTC
cdr3_aa: CASSDCGTSGPTDQETQYF

j_call: TRBJ1-1
cdr3_length: 16
v_call: TRBV5-3
clone_size: .
d_call: .
cdr3_nt: TGTGCCAGAAGCTTGGTGGGAGGGAGGGAGAACACTGAAGCTTTCTTT
cdr3_aa: CARSLVGGRENTEAFF

j_call: TRBJ2-1
cdr3_length: 15
v_call: TRBV19
clone_size: .
d_call: TRBD2
cdr3_nt: TGTGCCAGTAGCATCGGACTAGCGGCCTACAATGAGCAGTTCTTC
cdr3_aa: CASSIGLAAYNEQFF

j_call: TRBJ2-7
cdr3_length: 15
v_call: TRBV5-1
clone_size: .
d_call: TRBD1
cdr3_nt: TGCGCCAGCAGCTGGGAACAGGGGGCGAGGGTCGAGCAGTACTTC
cdr3_aa: CASSWEQGARVEQYF

j_call: TRBJ2-7
cdr3_length: 12
v_call: TRBV10-2
clone_size: .
d_call: .
cdr3_nt: TGCGCCAGCAGTGCCAGCGGTTCCGAGCAGTACTTC
cdr3_aa: CASSASGSEQYF

j_call: TRBJ1-1
cdr3_length: 14
v_call: TRBV30
clone_size: .
d_call: .
cdr3_nt: TGTGCCTGGAATTCAGGGGTTTCGAACACTGAAGCTTTCTTT
cdr3_aa: CAWNSGVSNTEAFF

j_call: TRBJ2-2
cdr3_length: 16
v_call: TRBV29-1
clone_size: .
d_call: TRBD1
cdr3_nt: TGCAGCGTCCCACCCCCGACAGGGGCAGGGACCGGGGAGCTGTTTTTT
cdr3_aa: CSVPPPTGAGTGELFF

j_call: TRBJ1-1
cdr3_length: 15
v_call: TRBV11-2
clone_size: once
d_call: .
cdr3_nt: TGTGCCAGCAGCCGGGGGGGGGCCATGAACACTGAAGCTTTCTTT
cdr3_aa: CASSRGGAMNTEAFF

j_call: TRBJ2-1
cdr3_length: 13
v_call: TRBV6-5
clone_size: .
d_call: TRBD2
cdr3_nt: TGTGCCAGCAAGGGACTAGCGGGAGTGTGGCAGTTCTTC
cdr3_aa: CASKGLAGVWQFF

j_call: TRBJ1-3
cdr3_length: 18
v_call: TRBV9
clone_size: .
d_call: TRBD1
cdr3_nt: TGTGCCAGCAGCGCGCTTCCGGGACAGAAACCCTCTGGAAACACCATATATTTT
cdr3_aa: CASSALPGQKPSGNTIYF

j_call: TRBJ2-7
cdr3_length: 14
v_call: TRBV6-1
clone_size: .
d_call: .
cdr3_nt: TGTGCCAGCAGTGAGGGCAGGATGTACTACGAGCAGTACTTC
cdr3_aa: CASSEGRMYYEQYF

j_call: TRBJ1-4
cdr3_length: 14
v_call: TRBV5-4
clone_size: .
d_call: TRBD1
cdr3_nt: TGTGCCAGCAGCCGGGACAGGGGCGATGAAAAACTGTTTTTT
cdr3_aa: CASSRDRGDEKLFF

j_call: TRBJ2-1
cdr3_length: 16
v_call: TRBV7-9
clone_size: .
d_call: TRBD2
cdr3_nt: TGTGCCAGCAGCCGGACTAGCGGGAGCTCCTACAATGAGCAGTTCTTC
cdr3_aa: CASSRTSGSSYNEQFF

j_call: TRBJ2-1
cdr3_length: 15
v_call: TRBV6-6
clone_size: once
d_call: .
cdr3_nt: TGTGCCAGCAGTCAGACTAGGGGCTCCTACAATGAGCAGTTCTTC
cdr3_aa: CASSQTRGSYNEQFF

j_call: TRBJ2-3
cdr3_length: 18
v_call: TRBV14
clone_size: .
d_call: TRBD2
cdr3_nt: TGTGCCAGCAGCCAAGATAGACCCAGCGGGAGGCCCACAGATACGCAGTATTTT
cdr3_aa: CASSQDRPSGRPTDTQYF